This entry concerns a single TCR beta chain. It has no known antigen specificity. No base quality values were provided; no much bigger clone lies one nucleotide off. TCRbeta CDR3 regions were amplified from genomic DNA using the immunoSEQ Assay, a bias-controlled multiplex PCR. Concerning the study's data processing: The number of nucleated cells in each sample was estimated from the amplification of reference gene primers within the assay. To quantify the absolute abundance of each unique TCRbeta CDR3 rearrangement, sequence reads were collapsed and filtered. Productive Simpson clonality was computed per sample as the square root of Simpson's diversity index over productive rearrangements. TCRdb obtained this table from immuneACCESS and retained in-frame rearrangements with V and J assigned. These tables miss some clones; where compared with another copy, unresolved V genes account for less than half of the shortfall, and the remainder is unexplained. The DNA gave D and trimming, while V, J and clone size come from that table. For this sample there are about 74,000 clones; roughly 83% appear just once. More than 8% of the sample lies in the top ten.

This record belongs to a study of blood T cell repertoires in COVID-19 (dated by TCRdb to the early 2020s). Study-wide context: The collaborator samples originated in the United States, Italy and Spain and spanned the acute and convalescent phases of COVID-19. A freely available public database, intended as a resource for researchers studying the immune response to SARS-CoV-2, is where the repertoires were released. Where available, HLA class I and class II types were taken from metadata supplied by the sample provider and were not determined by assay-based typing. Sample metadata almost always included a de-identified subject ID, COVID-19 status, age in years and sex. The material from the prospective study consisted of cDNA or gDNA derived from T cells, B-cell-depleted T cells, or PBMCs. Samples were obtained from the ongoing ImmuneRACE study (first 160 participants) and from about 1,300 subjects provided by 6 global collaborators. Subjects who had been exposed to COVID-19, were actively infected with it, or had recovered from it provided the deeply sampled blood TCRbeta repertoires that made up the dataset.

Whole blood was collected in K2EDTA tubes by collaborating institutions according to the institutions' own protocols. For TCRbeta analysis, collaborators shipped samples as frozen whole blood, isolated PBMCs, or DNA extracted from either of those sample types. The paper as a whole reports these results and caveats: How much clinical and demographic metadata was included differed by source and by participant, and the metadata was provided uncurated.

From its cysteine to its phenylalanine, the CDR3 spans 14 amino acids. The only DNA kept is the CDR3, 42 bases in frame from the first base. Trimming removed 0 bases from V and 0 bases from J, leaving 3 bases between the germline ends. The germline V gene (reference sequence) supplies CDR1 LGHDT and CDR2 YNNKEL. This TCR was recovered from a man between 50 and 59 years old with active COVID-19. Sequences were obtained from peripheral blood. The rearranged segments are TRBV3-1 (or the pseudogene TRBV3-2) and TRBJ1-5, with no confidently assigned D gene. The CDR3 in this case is CASSQDYSNQPQHF. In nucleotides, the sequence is TGTGCCAGCAGCCAAGACTATAGCAATCAGCCCCAGCATTTT.